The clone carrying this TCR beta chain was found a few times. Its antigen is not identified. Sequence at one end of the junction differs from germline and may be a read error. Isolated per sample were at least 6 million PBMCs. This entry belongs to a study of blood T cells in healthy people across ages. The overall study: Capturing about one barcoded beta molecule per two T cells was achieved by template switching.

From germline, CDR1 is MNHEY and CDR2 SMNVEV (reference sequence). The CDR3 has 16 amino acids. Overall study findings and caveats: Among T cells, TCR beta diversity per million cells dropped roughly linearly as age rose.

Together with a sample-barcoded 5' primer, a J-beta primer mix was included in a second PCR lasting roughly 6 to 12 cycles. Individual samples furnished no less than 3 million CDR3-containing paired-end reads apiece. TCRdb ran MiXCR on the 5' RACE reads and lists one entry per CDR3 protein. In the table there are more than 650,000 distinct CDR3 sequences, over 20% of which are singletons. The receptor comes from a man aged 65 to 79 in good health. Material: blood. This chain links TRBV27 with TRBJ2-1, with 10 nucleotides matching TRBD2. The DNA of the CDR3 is TGTACCAGCAGTTTCCGGACTAGCGGCTCCTACAATGAGCAGTTCTTC. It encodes CTSSFRTSGSYNEQFF.